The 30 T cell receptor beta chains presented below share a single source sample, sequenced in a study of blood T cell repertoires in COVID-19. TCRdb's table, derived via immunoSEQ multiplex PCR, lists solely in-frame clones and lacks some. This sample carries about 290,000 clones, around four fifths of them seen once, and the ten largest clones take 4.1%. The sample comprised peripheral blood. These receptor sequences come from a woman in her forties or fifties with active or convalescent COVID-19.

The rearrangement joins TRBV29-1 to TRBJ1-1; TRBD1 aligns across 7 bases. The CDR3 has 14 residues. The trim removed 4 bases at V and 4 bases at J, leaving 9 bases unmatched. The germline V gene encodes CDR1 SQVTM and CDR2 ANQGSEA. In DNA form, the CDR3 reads TGCAGCGTTGCCAGACAGGGAGGTCGCACTGAAGCTTTCTTT. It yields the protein CSVARQGGRTEAFF.

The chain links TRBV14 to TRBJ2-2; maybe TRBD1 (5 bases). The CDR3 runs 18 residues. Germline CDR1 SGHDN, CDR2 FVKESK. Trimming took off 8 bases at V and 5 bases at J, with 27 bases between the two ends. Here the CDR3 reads CASSVRQGLRWGTGELFF. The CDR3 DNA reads TGTGCCAGCTCGGTCCGCCAGGGTTTGCGTTGGGGAACCGGGGAGCTGTTTTTT. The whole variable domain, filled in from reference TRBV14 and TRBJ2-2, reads EAGVTQFPSHSVIEKGQTVTLRCDPISGHDNLYWYRRVMGKEIKFLLHFVKESKQDESGMPNNRFLAERTGGTYSTLKVQPAELEDSGVYFCASSVRQGLRWGTGELFFGEGSRLTVL.

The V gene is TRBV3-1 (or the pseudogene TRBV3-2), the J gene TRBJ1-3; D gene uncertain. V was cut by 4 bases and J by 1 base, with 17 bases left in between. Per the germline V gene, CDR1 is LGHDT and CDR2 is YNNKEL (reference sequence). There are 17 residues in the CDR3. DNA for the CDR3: TGTGCCAGCAGCCCCCGGGTCGGGAGCCCGTCTGGAAACACCATATATTTT. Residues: CASSPRVGSPSGNTIYF.

The CDR3 DNA is TGTGCCAGCAGCACGACAGGGTCTGGCTACACCTTC. As protein: CASSTTGSGYTF. The V gene is TRBV9, the J gene TRBJ1-2; 7 nucleotides line up with TRBD1. The CDR3 runs 12 residues. Germline V gene lookup returns CDR1 SGDLS and CDR2 YYNGEE. Trimming at V came to 4 bases and at J to 7 bases, leaving 4 bases not matched to a gene.

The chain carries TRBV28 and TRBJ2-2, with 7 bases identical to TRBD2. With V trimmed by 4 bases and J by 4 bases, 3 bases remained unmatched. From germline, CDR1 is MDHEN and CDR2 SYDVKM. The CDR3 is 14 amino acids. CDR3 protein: CASSSGTTTGELFF. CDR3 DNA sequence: TGTGCCAGCAGTTCGGGGACTACCACCGGGGAGCTGTTTTTT.

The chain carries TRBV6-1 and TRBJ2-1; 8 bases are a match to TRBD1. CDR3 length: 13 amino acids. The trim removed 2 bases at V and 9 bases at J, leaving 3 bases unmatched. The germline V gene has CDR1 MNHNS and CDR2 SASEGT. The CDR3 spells CASSEQGAVEQFF. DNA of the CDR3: TGTGCCAGCAGTGAACAGGGGGCGGTTGAGCAGTTCTTC.

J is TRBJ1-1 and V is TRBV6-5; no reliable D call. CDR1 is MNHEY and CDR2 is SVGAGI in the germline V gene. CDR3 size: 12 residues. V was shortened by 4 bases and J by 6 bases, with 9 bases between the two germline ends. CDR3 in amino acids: CASSWGGSEAFF. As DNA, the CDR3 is TGTGCCAGCAGTTGGGGAGGGTCTGAAGCTTTCTTT.

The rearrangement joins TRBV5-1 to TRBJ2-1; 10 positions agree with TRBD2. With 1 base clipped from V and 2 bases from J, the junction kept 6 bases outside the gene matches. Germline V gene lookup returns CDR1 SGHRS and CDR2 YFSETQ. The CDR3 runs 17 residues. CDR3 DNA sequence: TGCGCCAGCAGCTTGTACCTAGCGGGAGTTGCCTACAATGAGCAGTTCTTC. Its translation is CASSLYLAGVAYNEQFF.

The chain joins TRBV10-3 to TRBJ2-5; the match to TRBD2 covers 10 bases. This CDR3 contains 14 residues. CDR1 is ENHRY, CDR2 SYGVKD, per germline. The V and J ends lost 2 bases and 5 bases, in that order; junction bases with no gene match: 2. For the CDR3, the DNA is TGTGCCATCAGTGAGCTAGCGGGGGCGGAGACCCAGTACTTC. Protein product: CAISELAGAETQYF.

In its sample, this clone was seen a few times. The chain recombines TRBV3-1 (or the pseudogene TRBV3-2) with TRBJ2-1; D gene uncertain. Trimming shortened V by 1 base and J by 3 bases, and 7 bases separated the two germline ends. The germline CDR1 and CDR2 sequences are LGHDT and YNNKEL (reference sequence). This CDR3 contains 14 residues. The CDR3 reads CASSQGHNYNEQFF. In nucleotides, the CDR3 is TGTGCCAGCAGCCAAGGACACAACTACAATGAGCAGTTCTTC.

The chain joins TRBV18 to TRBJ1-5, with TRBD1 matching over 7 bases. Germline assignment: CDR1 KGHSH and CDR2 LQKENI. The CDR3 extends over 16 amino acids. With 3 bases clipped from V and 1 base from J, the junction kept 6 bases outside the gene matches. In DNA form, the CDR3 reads TGTGCCAGCTCACCGACAGGGTCGGGGAGCAATCAGCCCCAGCATTTT. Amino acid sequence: CASSPTGSGSNQPQHF.

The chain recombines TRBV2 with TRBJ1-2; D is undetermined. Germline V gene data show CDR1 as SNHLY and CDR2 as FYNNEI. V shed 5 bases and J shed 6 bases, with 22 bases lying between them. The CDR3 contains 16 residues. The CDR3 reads CASSSPAPRGIDGYTF. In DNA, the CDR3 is TGTGCCAGCAGTTCCCCCGCCCCACGAGGGATAGATGGCTACACCTTC.

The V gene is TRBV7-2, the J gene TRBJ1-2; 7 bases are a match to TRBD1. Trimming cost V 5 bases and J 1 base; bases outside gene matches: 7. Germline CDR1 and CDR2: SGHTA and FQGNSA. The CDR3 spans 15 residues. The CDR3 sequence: CASSRIQGGNYGYTF. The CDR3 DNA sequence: TGTGCCAGCAGCCGGATCCAGGGGGGTAACTATGGCTACACCTTC.

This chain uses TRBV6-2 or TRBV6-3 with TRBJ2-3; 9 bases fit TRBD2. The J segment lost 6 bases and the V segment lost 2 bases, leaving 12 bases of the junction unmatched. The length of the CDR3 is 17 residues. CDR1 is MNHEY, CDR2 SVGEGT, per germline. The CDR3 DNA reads TGTGCCAGCAGTTACCCCGGACCCCTAGCGGGAACCGATACGCAGTATTTT. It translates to CASSYPGPLAGTDTQYF.

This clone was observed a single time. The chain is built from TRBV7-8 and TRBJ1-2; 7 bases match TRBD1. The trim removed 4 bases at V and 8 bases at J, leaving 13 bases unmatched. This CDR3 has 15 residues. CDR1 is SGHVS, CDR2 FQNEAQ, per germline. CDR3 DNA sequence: TGTGCCAGCAGCTCCTTTACAGGGGTAGTTGGAGGCTACACCTTC. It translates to CASSSFTGVVGGYTF.

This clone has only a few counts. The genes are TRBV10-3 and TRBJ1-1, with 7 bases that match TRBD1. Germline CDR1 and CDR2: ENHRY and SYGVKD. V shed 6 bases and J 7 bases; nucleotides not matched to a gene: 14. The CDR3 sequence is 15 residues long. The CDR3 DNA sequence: TGTGCCATCAGGGTATCGACAGGGCGGAGGGGTGAAGCTTTCTTT. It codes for CAIRVSTGRRGEAFF.

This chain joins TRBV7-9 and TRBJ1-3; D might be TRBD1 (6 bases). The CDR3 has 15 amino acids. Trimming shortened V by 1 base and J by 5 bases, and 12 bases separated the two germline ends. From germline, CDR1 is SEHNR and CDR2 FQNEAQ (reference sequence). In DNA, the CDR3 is TGTGCCAGCAGCTTAGAAGGGGACACAAGAAACACCATATATTTT. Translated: CASSLEGDTRNTIYF.

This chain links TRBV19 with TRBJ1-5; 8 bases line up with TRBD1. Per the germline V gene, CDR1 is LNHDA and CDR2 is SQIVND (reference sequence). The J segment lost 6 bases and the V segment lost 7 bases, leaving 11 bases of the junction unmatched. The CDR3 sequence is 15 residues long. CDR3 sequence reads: CASMRGPGGVQPQHF. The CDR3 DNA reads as TGTGCCAGTATGCGGGGGCCAGGGGGCGTTCAGCCCCAGCATTTT.

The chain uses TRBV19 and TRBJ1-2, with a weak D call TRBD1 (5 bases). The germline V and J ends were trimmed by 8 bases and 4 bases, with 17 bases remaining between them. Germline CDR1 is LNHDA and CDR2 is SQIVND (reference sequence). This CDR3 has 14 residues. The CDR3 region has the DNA TGTGCCAGTGCCAGACTGACAGCGACCTATGGCTACACCTTC. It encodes CASARLTATYGYTF.

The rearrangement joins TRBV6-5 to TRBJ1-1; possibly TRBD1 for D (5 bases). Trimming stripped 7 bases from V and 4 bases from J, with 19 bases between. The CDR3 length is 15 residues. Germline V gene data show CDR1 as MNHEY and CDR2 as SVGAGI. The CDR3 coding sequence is TGTGCCAGCACCTCCGAGGCCAGGGTTAGCACTGAAGCTTTCTTT. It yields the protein CASTSEARVSTEAFF.

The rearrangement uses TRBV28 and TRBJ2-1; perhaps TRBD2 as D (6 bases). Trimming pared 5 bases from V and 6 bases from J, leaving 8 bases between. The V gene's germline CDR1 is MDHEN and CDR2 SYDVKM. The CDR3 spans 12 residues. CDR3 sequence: CASSGLFNEQFF. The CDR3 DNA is TGTGCCAGCAGTGGACTATTCAATGAGCAGTTCTTC.

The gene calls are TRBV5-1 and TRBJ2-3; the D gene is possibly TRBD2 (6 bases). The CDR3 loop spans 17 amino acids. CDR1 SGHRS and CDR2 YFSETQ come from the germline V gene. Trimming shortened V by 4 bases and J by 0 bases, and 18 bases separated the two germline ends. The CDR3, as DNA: TGCGCCAGCAGCGCGTACGGGGGACGGAGGAGCACAGATACGCAGTATTTT. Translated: CASSAYGGRRSTDTQYF.

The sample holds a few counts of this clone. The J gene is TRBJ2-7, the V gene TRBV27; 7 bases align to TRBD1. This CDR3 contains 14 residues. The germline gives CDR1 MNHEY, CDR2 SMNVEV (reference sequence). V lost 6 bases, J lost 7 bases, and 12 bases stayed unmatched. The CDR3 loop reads CASRHTMDRTEQYF. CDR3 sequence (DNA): TGTGCCAGCAGACACACTATGGACAGGACTGAGCAGTACTTC.

CDR3 sequence reads: CASTMGQASPGYTF. The DNA of the CDR3 is TGTGCCAGTACTATGGGACAGGCCTCTCCGGGCTACACCTTC. V and J are TRBV19 and TRBJ1-2; the match to TRBD1 covers 8 bases. Germline CDR1 reads LNHDA; CDR2 reads SQIVND (reference sequence). Germline trimming cut 7 bases from V and 8 bases from J; bases unmatched to any gene: 12. The CDR3 is 14 residues long.

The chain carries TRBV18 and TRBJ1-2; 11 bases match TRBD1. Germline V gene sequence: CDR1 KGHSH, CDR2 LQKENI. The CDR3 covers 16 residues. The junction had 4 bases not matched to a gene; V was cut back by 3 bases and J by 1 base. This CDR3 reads CASSPGQGGFNYGYTF. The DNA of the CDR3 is TGTGCCAGCTCACCGGGACAGGGGGGATTTAACTATGGCTACACCTTC.

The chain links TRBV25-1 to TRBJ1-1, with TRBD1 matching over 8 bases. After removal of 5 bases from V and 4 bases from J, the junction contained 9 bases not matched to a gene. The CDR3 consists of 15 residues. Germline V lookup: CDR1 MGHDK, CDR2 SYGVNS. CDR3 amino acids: CASSSGDRWGTEAFF. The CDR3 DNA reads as TGTGCCAGCAGTAGTGGGGACAGGTGGGGCACTGAAGCTTTCTTT. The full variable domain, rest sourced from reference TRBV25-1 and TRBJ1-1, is EADIYQTPRYLVIGTGKKITLECSQTMGHDKMYWYQQDPGMELHLIHYSYGVNSTEKGDLSSESTVSRIRTEHFPLTLESARPSHTSQYLCASSSGDRWGTEAFFGQGTRLTVV.

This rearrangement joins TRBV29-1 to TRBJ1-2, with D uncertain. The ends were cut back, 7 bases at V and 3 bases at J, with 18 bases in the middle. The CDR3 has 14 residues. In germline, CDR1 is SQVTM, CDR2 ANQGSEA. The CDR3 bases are TGCAGCGCATTACAGCGGGTCCCGTACTATGGCTACACCTTC. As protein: CSALQRVPYYGYTF.

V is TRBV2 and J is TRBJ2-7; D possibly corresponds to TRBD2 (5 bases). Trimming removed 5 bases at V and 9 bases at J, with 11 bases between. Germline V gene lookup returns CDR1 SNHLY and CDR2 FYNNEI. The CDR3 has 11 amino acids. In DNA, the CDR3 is TGTGCCAGCAGTCAGCTAGCTGTGCAGTACTTC. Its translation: CASSQLAVQYF.

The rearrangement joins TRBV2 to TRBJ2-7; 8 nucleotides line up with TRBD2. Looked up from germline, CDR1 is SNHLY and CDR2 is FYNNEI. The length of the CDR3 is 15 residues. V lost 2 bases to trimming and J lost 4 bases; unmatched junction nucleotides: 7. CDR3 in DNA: TGTGCCAGCAGTGAAAGCGGGAGAGCGTATTACGAGCAGTACTTC. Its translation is CASSESGRAYYEQYF.

Here the CDR3 DNA reads TGTGCCAGCAGCGGCCGCGGGAGTCGCTACAATGAGCAGTTCTTC. Amino acid sequence: CASSGRGSRYNEQFF. V is TRBV7-8 and J is TRBJ2-1; 7 nucleotides line up with TRBD2. J gave up 3 bases and V 5 bases, and 7 bases lay outside the gene matches. This CDR3 spans 15 amino acids. Germline loops: CDR1 SGHVS, CDR2 FQNEAQ.